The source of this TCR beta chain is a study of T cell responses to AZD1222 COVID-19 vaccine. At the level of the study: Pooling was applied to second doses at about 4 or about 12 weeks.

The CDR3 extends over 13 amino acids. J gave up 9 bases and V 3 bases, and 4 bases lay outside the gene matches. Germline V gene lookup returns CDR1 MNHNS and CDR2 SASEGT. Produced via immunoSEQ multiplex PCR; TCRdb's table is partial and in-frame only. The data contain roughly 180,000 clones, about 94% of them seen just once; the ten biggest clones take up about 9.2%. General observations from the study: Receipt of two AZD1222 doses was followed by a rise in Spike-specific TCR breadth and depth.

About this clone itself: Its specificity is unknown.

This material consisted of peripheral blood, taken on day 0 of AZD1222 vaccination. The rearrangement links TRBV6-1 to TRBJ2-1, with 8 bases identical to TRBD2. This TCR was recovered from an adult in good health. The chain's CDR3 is CASSDGRAIEQFF. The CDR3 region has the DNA TGTGCCAGCAGTGACGGGAGGGCCATTGAGCAGTTCTTC.